This is a list of T cell receptor beta chains from one sample in a study of siplizumab effects on memory and regulatory T cells. Clones were read by immunoSEQ multiplex PCR, and TCRdb kept only the in-frame ones, dropping some. The sample lists some 41,000 clones; around 89% were seen once. The source material was naive CD4+ T cells sorted from blood. Every receptor here comes from a human donor in good health. The CDR3 runs from the conserved cysteine through the conserved F or W. A D gene is named only where the DNA matches it firmly. Size tells how often a clone was seen (once, few, many) or the class of an expanded clone, and some rows leave it out.

clone_size | j_call | d_call | v_call | cdr3_nt | cdr3_aa
. | TRBJ1-1 | TRBD1 | TRBV5-4 | TGTGCCAGCAGCCTGACAGGGGGCGGCATGAACACTGAAGCTTTCTTT | CASSLTGGGMNTEAFF
. | TRBJ2-3 | TRBD2 | TRBV15 | TGTGCCACCAGCAGAGAAATTGGACTAGCGGGGGAGGATACGCAGTATTTT | CATSREIGLAGEDTQYF
. | TRBJ2-4 | . | TRBV7-2 | TGTGCCAGCAGCTCCTCGCCGGTGGCGGCCAAAAACATTCAGTACTTC | CASSSSPVAAKNIQYF
. | TRBJ1-1 | . | TRBV27 | TGTGCCAGCAGTTTAAGGAGTAGAGGGAACACTGAAGCTTTCTTT | CASSLRSRGNTEAFF
. | TRBJ2-2 | . | TRBV6-5 | TGTGCCAGCAGTTACCCGGTTCCCGGGGAGCTGTTTTTT | CASSYPVPGELFF
. | TRBJ2-1 | . | TRBV6-1 | TGTGCCAGCAGTGAAGGCAGGGCCAATGAGCAGTTCTTC | CASSEGRANEQFF
. | TRBJ2-5 | TRBD2 | TRBV5-4 | TGTGCCAGCAGTTTCTTAGCGGGGGGAGGAGAGACCCAGTACTTC | CASSFLAGGGETQYF
. | TRBJ1-1 | . | TRBV4-1 | TGCGCCAGCAGCCAAGTTACCAGGGGCACTGAAGCTTTCTTT | CASSQVTRGTEAFF
. | TRBJ2-1 | . | TRBV2 | TGTGCCAGCAGTTCCCAGGGGGGGTTCGCCTACAATGAGCAGTTCTTC | CASSSQGGFAYNEQFF
. | TRBJ2-2 | . | TRBV29-1 | TGCAGCGTTGTTCAAAACACCGGGGAGCTGTTTTTT | CSVVQNTGELFF
once | TRBJ2-7 | TRBD2 | TRBV5-1 | TGCGCCAGCAGCTGGGGACTAGCCGCGTCCTACGAGCAGTACTTC | CASSWGLAASYEQYF
. | TRBJ1-6 | TRBD1 | TRBV7-6 | TGTGCCAGCAGCTTATCGGACAGGGATAATTCACCCCTCCACTTT | CASSLSDRDNSPLHF
. | TRBJ2-7 | . | TRBV7-9 | TGTGCCAGCAGCTTACGGGGCGGTGGTAGGGACGAGCAGTACTTC | CASSLRGGGRDEQYF